Following are 28 T cell receptor beta chains from one sample sequenced in a study of technical replicates of blood from a handful of donors. Some clones are missing from TCRdb's copy, which holds only in-frame ones; the method was immunoSEQ multiplex PCR. The sample contains tens of thousands of clones, roughly 86% of which appear only once. The sample taken for sequencing was PBMCs. These receptor sequences come from a human donor in good health. Some clones in this sample may be carry-over from other donors' samples.

This chain connects TRBV7-2 to TRBJ2-2; the match to TRBD2 covers 13 bases. The CDR3 sequence is 17 residues long. Germline CDR1 SGHTA, CDR2 FQGNSA. Trimming took 7 bases from V and 4 from J; bases not matched to a gene: 9. The CDR3: CASTPRTSGGGTGELFF. The CDR3 DNA follows: TGTGCCAGCACACCTCGGACTAGCGGGGGCGGCACCGGGGAGCTGTTTTTT.

This chain uses TRBV5-4 with TRBJ2-2; D is uncertain. Germline CDR1 and CDR2: SGHNT and YYREEE (reference sequence). Trimming pared 3 bases from V and 1 base from J, leaving 4 bases between. This CDR3 has 13 residues. CDR3 sequence: CASSWLNTGELFF. In DNA, the CDR3 is TGTGCCAGCAGCTGGCTGAACACCGGGGAGCTGTTTTTT.

The chain combines TRBV10-3 with TRBJ1-5; TRBD1 matches 11 bases. CDR1 and CDR2 from the germline V gene are ENHRY and SYGVKD. Unmatched junction bases numbered 4, after V lost 3 bases and J lost 3 bases. This CDR3 comprises 16 residues. The DNA of the CDR3 is TGTGCCATCAGTGACGAGGGACAGGGGGACAATCAGCCCCAGCATTTT. Protein: CAISDEGQGDNQPQHF.

This rearrangement joins TRBV11-2 to TRBJ1-4; tentatively, D is TRBD1 (6 bases). Germline loops: CDR1 SGHAT, CDR2 FQNNGV. The V end was cut by 4 bases, the J end by 8 bases, with 11 bases between. This CDR3 contains 13 residues. CDR3 nucleotides: TGTGCCAGCAGCTATAAGGGGGGGGAAAAACTGTTTTTT. Encoded protein: CASSYKGGEKLFF. The complete variable domain, with remaining parts taken from reference TRBV11-2 and TRBJ1-4, reads EAGVAQSPRYKIIEKRQSVAFWCNPISGHATLYWYQQILGQGPKLLIQFQNNGVVDDSQLPKDRFSAERLKGVDSTLKIQPAKLEDSAVYLCASSYKGGEKLFFGSGTQLSVL.

The chain uses TRBV5-4 and TRBJ2-1; maybe TRBD1 (5 bases). Trimming took 4 bases from V and 4 from J, leaving 18 bases between them. CDR1 is SGHNT and CDR2 is YYREEE in the germline V gene (reference sequence). The CDR3 spans 16 residues. DNA of the CDR3: TGTGCCAGCAGCCCCCCAACAGGTTACGGTTACAATGAGCAGTTCTTC. It codes for CASSPPTGYGYNEQFF.

The chain carries TRBV10-3 and TRBJ2-7; no firm D call. The CDR3 length is 11 residues. The germline gives CDR1 ENHRY, CDR2 SYGVKD. The V gene lost 3 bases and the J gene lost 3 bases, with 3 bases spanning the gap. CDR3 region: CAISDSYEQYF. Written as DNA, the CDR3 is TGTGCCATCAGTGATAGCTACGAGCAGTACTTC.

This clone occurred a few times. This chain joins TRBV7-3 and TRBJ2-1; D possibly corresponds to TRBD2 (5 bases). The CDR3 runs to 15 residues. CDR1 SGHTA and CDR2 FQGTGA come from the germline V gene. Trimming shortened V by 5 bases and J by 6 bases, and 17 bases separated the two germline ends. CDR3 amino acids: CASSPQVGEGNEQFF. As DNA, the CDR3 is TGTGCCAGCAGCCCTCAGGTGGGAGAGGGCAATGAGCAGTTCTTC.

This clone was observed a few times. The J gene is TRBJ1-3, the V gene TRBV7-8; D gene unclear. The V gene's germline CDR1 is SGHVS and CDR2 FQNEAQ. The CDR3 has 12 residues. Between the trimmed V and J ends, which lost 5 bases and 4 bases, there was a span of 6 bases. The CDR3 sequence is CASSPTGNTIYF. As DNA, the CDR3 is TGTGCCAGCAGCCCCACAGGAAACACCATATATTTT.

V is TRBV12-5 and J is TRBJ2-1; 8 bases agree with TRBD1. Trimming cost V 5 bases and J 7 bases; bases outside gene matches: 13. Germline values: CDR1 LGHNT, CDR2 FRNRAP. The CDR3 sequence is 16 residues long. As DNA, the CDR3 is TGTGCTAGTGGTCCATGGCCGGCAGGGGGCTTTAATGAGCAGTTCTTC. It yields the protein CASGPWPAGGFNEQFF.

V usage is TRBV29-1 and J usage is TRBJ2-1; D possibly corresponds to TRBD2 (6 bases). CDR1 is SQVTM and CDR2 is ANQGSEA in the germline V gene. The CDR3 length is 14 residues. Trimming took 4 bases from V and 3 from J, leaving 13 bases between them. This CDR3 reads CSVAAGMDYNEQFF. DNA of the CDR3: TGCAGCGTTGCGGCGGGGATGGACTACAATGAGCAGTTCTTC.

The J gene is TRBJ2-1, the V gene TRBV7-5; the DNA was not compared with TRBD1, the D call given in the table. TRBV7-5 has pseudogene status. CDR3 length: 16 amino acids. The CDR3 region is CVRSSPGPAGGNEQFF. The CDR3 region has the DNA TGTGTCAGAAGCTCCCCGGGCCCCGCAGGGGGGAATGAGCAGTTCTTC.

The chain combines TRBV23-1 with TRBJ1-5, with 9 bases that match TRBD1. TRBV23-1 is assigned to the ORF class and has an uncertain function. The J segment lost 1 base and the V segment lost 4 bases, leaving 5 bases of the junction unmatched. This CDR3 region has 16 residues. The CDR3 loop is CASSLWTGVSNQPQHF. In DNA, the CDR3 is TGCGCCAGCAGTCTCTGGACAGGGGTGAGCAATCAGCCCCAGCATTTT.

This sequence joins TRBV13 and TRBJ2-3, with 9 bases lining up with TRBD2. There are 15 residues in the CDR3. Losses at the gene ends were 3 bases for V and 6 bases for J; bases not matched to a gene: 7. CDR1 PRHDT and CDR2 FYEKMQ come from the germline V gene (reference sequence). The DNA of the CDR3 is TGTGCCAGCAGCTTCCGGCGGGGGGGCTCGGATACGCAGTATTTT. As protein: CASSFRRGGSDTQYF. The variable domain in full, with the rest retrieved from reference TRBV13 and TRBJ2-3, is AAGVIQSPRHLIKEKRETATLKCYPIPRHDTVYWYQQGPGQDPQFLISFYEKMQSDKGSIPDRFSAQQFSDYHSELNMSSLELGDSALYFCASSFRRGGSDTQYFGPGTRLTVL.

The chain couples TRBV4-1 to TRBJ1-2; 8 nucleotides agree with TRBD1. Per the germline V gene, CDR1 is MGHRA and CDR2 is YSYEKL. There are 15 residues in the CDR3. V lost 6 bases to trimming and J lost 4 bases; unmatched junction nucleotides: 10. The CDR3 DNA reads as TGCGCCAGCAGTTATTCAGCAGGGGGCAGCTATGGCTACACCTTC. It encodes CASSYSAGGSYGYTF.

The chain combines TRBV6-6 with TRBJ1-4, with 7 bases matching TRBD1. In germline, CDR1 is MNHNY, CDR2 SVGAGI (reference sequence). The V gene end was trimmed by 5 bases and the J gene end by 7 bases; junction bases not matched to a gene: 1. This CDR3 contains 12 residues. CDR3 DNA sequence: TGTGCCAGCAGTAACAGGGGTGAAAAACTGTTTTTT. Translated: CASSNRGEKLFF.

This chain links TRBV29-1 with TRBJ1-1; no reliable D call. Germline V gene lookup returns CDR1 SQVTM and CDR2 ANQGSEA. V lost 4 bases to trimming and J lost 4 bases, with 4 bases between them. The CDR3 loop spans 10 amino acids. CDR3 protein: CSVVLTEAFF. CDR3 nucleotide sequence: TGCAGCGTTGTTCTCACTGAAGCTTTCTTT.

V and J are TRBV28 and TRBJ2-7, with TRBD1 identical over 9 bases. The V and J ends lost 5 bases and 4 bases, in that order; junction bases with no gene match: 9. The germline gives CDR1 MDHEN, CDR2 SYDVKM. This CDR3 has 15 amino acids. CDR3: CASSPISDRGYEQYF. CDR3 sequence (DNA): TGTGCCAGCAGTCCTATATCAGACAGGGGGTACGAGCAGTACTTC.

The gene calls are TRBV5-1 and TRBJ2-1, with TRBD2 identical over 9 bases. With 4 bases clipped from V and 4 bases from J, the junction kept 9 bases outside the gene matches. The CDR3 covers 16 residues. Germline CDR1 SGHRS, CDR2 YFSETQ. Written as DNA, the CDR3 is TGCGCCAGCAGCCTGGGCTTCGCGGGGGGGTACAATGAGCAGTTCTTC. Protein: CASSLGFAGGYNEQFF.

This clone was found once. The J gene is TRBJ2-7, the V gene TRBV9; 9 bases map to TRBD1. With V trimmed by 0 bases and J by 6 bases, 1 base remained unmatched. Per the germline V gene, CDR1 is SGDLS and CDR2 is YYNGEE. The CDR3 covers 13 residues. Written as DNA, the CDR3 is TGTGCCAGCAGCGTAGAGGACAGGGGCGAGCAGTACTTC. This codes for CASSVEDRGEQYF.

The chain combines TRBV9 with TRBJ2-2; perhaps TRBD1 as D (6 bases). Trimming shortened V by 2 bases and J by 0 bases, and 8 bases separated the two germline ends. This CDR3 spans 15 amino acids. Germline CDR1 and CDR2: SGDLS and YYNGEE. The CDR3 nucleotides are TGTGCCAGCAGCGTTACAGGGACGAACACCGGGGAGCTGTTTTTT. Residues: CASSVTGTNTGELFF.

J is TRBJ2-2 and V is TRBV4-2; D is undetermined. Germline V gene sequence: CDR1 LGHNA, CDR2 YNFKEQ. Trimming took 1 base from V and 6 from J, leaving 6 bases between them. The CDR3 totals 13 residues. The DNA for the CDR3 is TGTGCCAGCAGCCAAGTGGCGGCCGGGGAGCTGTTTTTT. Amino acids: CASSQVAAGELFF.

This rearrangement joins TRBV7-3 to TRBJ1-1; 11 bases match TRBD1. The CDR3 loop spans 16 amino acids. The germline V gene has CDR1 SGHTA and CDR2 FQGTGA. The junction had 6 bases not matched to a gene; V was cut back by 1 base and J by 5 bases. CDR3 amino acids: CASSLSGQGARTEAFF. The CDR3 bases are TGTGCCAGCAGCTTAAGCGGACAGGGGGCGCGAACTGAAGCTTTCTTT.

The gene calls are TRBV5-1 and TRBJ2-1; 10 bases are a match to TRBD2. CDR1 is SGHRS, CDR2 YFSETQ, per germline. The CDR3 covers 16 residues. Trimming took 2 bases from V and 4 from J; bases not matched to a gene: 6. CDR3 amino acids: CASSFLAGVPYNEQFF. CDR3 DNA sequence: TGCGCCAGCAGCTTTCTAGCGGGAGTTCCGTACAATGAGCAGTTCTTC. Based on the CDR3 plus reference TRBV5-1 and TRBJ2-1, the full variable domain is KAGVTQTPRYLIKTRGQQVTLSCSPISGHRSVSWYQQTPGQGLQFLFEYFSETQRNKGNFPGRFSGRQFSNSRSEMNVSTLELGDSALYLCASSFLAGVPYNEQFFGPGTRLTVL.

V is TRBV6-5 and J is TRBJ2-5, with 9 positions matching TRBD1. Trimming took 0 bases from V and 3 from J; bases not matched to a gene: 5. The CDR3 runs to 16 residues. Germline V CDR1 and CDR2: MNHEY, SVGAGI. The CDR3 nucleotides read TGTGCCAGCAGTTACTCGAGACAGGGGGTGGAAGAGACCCAGTACTTC. The encoded protein is CASSYSRQGVEETQYF.

The chain recombines TRBV6-1 with TRBJ2-3; D is undetermined. V lost 1 base and J lost 6, with 5 bases in between. The CDR3 runs to 12 residues. Per the germline V gene, CDR1 is MNHNS and CDR2 is SASEGT. CDR3 in DNA: TGTGCCAGCAGTGAAGTACTGGATACGCAGTATTTT. It specifies CASSEVLDTQYF.

The V and J genes are TRBV7-9 and TRBJ1-5; the D gene is possibly TRBD1 (5 bases). Trimming pared 5 bases from V and 6 bases from J, leaving 20 bases between. The CDR3 is made up of 16 amino acids. CDR1 and CDR2 (germline): SEHNR, FQNEAQ (reference sequence). The DNA of the CDR3 is TGTGCCAGCAGCCGTTTGGAGGGGAAAGTTGGTCAGCCCCAGCATTTT. Its protein is CASSRLEGKVGQPQHF.

CDR3 coding DNA: TGTGCCAGTAGTTCCCGACAGGGGAATCAGCCCCAGCATTTT. Translated: CASSSRQGNQPQHF. This chain connects TRBV19 to TRBJ1-5; 8 nucleotides line up with TRBD1. The CDR3 is 14 amino acids. After removal of 5 bases from V and 4 bases from J, the junction contained 4 bases not matched to a gene. CDR1 and CDR2 (germline): LNHDA, SQIVND (reference sequence).

The chain joins TRBV5-4 to TRBJ2-7; D perhaps matches TRBD2 (6 bases). This CDR3 comprises 15 residues. Germline CDR1 and CDR2: SGHNT and YYREEE (reference sequence). The V end lost 0 bases, the J end lost 7 bases, and 17 bases lay between the germline ends. CDR3 region: CASSLGHGGAGEQYF. The CDR3 nucleotides read TGTGCCAGCAGCTTGGGCCACGGGGGTGCGGGGGAGCAGTACTTC.